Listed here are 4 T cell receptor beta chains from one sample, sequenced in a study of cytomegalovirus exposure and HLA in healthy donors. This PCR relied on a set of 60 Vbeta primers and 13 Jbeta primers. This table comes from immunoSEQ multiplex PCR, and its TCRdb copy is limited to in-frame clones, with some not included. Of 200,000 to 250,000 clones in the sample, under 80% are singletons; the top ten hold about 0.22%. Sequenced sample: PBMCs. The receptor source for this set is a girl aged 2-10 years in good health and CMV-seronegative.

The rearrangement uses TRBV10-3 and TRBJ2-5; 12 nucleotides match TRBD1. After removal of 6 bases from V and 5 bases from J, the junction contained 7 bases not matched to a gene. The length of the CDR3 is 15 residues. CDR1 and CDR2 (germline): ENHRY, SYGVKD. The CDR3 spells CAISGDRGRIETQYF. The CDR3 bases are TGTGCCATCAGCGGGGACAGGGGGCGAATCGAGACCCAGTACTTC.

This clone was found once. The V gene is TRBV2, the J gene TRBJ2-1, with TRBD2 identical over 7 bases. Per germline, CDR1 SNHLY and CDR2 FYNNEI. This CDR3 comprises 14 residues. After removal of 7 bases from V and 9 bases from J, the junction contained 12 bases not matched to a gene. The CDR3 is CASKVAAGRGEQFF. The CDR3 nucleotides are TGTGCCAGCAAAGTGGCAGCGGGACGGGGTGAGCAGTTCTTC. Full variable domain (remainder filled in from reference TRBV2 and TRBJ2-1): EPEVTQTPSHQVTQMGQEVILRCVPISNHLYFYWYRQILGQKVEFLVSFYNNEISEKSEIFDDQFSVERPDGSNFTLKIRSTKLEDSAMYFCASKVAAGRGEQFFGPGTRLTVL.

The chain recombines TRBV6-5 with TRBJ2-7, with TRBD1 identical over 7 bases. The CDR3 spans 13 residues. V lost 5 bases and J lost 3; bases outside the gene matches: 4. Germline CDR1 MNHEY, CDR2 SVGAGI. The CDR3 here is CASSRDSFYEQYF. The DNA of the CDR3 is TGTGCCAGCAGTAGGGACAGCTTCTACGAGCAGTACTTC.

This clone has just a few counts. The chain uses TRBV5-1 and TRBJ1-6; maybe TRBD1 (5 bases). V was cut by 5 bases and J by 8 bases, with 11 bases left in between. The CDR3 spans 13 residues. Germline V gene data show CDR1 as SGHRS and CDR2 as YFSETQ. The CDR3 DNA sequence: TGCGCCAGCAGAGGACCCAGGGATTCACCCCTCCACTTT. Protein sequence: CASRGPRDSPLHF.